This passage covers 27 T cell receptor beta chains from one sample sequenced in a study of Tregs in tolerant kidney transplant recipients. Recipient PBMCs carried a CFSE label and met irradiated graft donor PBMCs for over five days before FACS sorting. The assay was immunoSEQ multiplex PCR, and TCRdb's table has in-frame clones only and misses some. The sample lists approximately 8,000 clones, about 35% occurring once. The antigens of these receptors remain unknown. Sequenced material: CD8+ T cells from blood cultured with allogeneic cells, taken before the transplant. The source is a human patient who received a combined kidney and bone marrow transplant.

The V call is TRBV28, the J call TRBJ2-7; no clear D gene. Trimming shortened V by 4 bases and J by 2 bases, and 21 bases separated the two germline ends. CDR1 is MDHEN, CDR2 SYDVKM, per germline. The CDR3 sequence is 17 residues long. CDR3 sequence: CASSSIRLLAEPYEQYF. CDR3 nucleotides: TGTGCCAGCAGTTCAATAAGGCTATTAGCAGAACCCTACGAGCAGTACTTC.

The rearrangement uses TRBV5-6 and TRBJ2-1; D might be TRBD2 (5 bases). V lost 4 bases, J lost 4 bases, and 12 bases lay in between. This CDR3 is 14 amino acids long. In germline, CDR1 is SGHDT, CDR2 YYEEEE. Here the CDR3 reads CASSPGGPYNEQFF. DNA of the CDR3: TGTGCCAGCAGCCCTGGCGGGCCTTACAATGAGCAGTTCTTC.

This clone has a handful of counts. The chain employs TRBV11-2 and TRBJ2-2, with TRBD2 as a possible D gene (5 bases). Trimming shortened V by 3 bases and J by 6 bases, and 11 bases separated the two germline ends. CDR3 length equals 14 residues. Germline assignment: CDR1 SGHAT and CDR2 FQNNGV. The DNA of the CDR3 is TGTGCCAGCAGCTTTTTGAGGGTTCCCGGGGAGCTGTTTTTT. Its translation is CASSFLRVPGELFF.

This clone was counted between two and nine times. The chain carries TRBV27 and TRBJ2-2, with D uncertain. V was pared by 2 bases and J by 8 bases, with 6 bases between. The CDR3 loop spans 12 amino acids. The germline V gene encodes CDR1 MNHEY and CDR2 SMNVEV (reference sequence). The CDR3 sequence is CASSLLVGELFF. In nucleotides, the CDR3 is TGTGCCAGCAGTTTACTAGTGGGGGAGCTGTTTTTT.

This clone was seen a handful of times. This rearrangement joins TRBV28 to TRBJ2-3, with a tentative D call TRBD1 (6 bases). V dropped 5 bases and J dropped 0 bases, with 15 bases sitting between them. This CDR3 comprises 16 residues. CDR1 and CDR2 (germline): MDHEN, SYDVKM. Here the CDR3 DNA reads TGTGCCAGCAGTGTCACAACAGGGCTGAGCACAGATACGCAGTATTTT. Translating gives CASSVTTGLSTDTQYF.

This clone appeared once. The chain has TRBV10-3 and TRBJ1-4; D is unclear. The CDR3 contains 14 residues. The V end was cut by 10 bases, the J end by 4 bases, with 16 bases between. The germline V gene has CDR1 ENHRY and CDR2 SYGVKD. The CDR3 here is CATENRGGNEKLFF. The CDR3 bases are TGTGCCACCGAGAACCGGGGTGGTAATGAAAAACTGTTTTTT.

The chain is built from TRBV11-3 and TRBJ2-7; TRBD1 aligns across 7 bases. V dropped 5 bases and J dropped 1; count of bases not matched to a gene: 8. Germline V lookup: CDR1 SGHNT, CDR2 YENEEA. The CDR3 runs to 15 residues. CDR3 residues: CASSQEGQLSYEQYF. The CDR3 DNA follows: TGTGCCAGCAGCCAAGAGGGACAGCTATCCTACGAGCAGTACTTC.

This clone ranks as medium-sized. J is TRBJ2-7 and V is TRBV19; maybe TRBD1 (5 bases). V was pared by 1 base and J by 3 bases, with 10 bases between. The CDR3 runs 14 residues. Germline lookup yields CDR1 LNHDA and CDR2 SQIVND (reference sequence). DNA for the CDR3: TGTGCCAGTAGTATAGGCCAGGGTGGCTACGAGCAGTACTTC. Protein product: CASSIGQGGYEQYF.

As for this clone: At one boundary the junction diverges from the germline segment, which might be a read error. The chain employs TRBV10-3 and TRBJ1-2; D call uncertain. This CDR3 has 16 residues. Germline V gene sequence: CDR1 ENHRY, CDR2 SYGVKD. CDR3 bases: TGTGCCAGCAGTGTCAAGGGAGGGTCGGGTTACTATGGCTACACCTTC. Translation: CASSVKGGSGYYGYTF.

This clone rates as medium-sized. The rearrangement links TRBV7-2 to TRBJ1-5; possible D gene TRBD1, 5 bases. The germline V gene has CDR1 SGHTA and CDR2 FQGNSA. V lost 1 base and J 7 bases, leaving 14 bases between the germline ends. The CDR3 extends over 15 amino acids. In nucleotides, the CDR3 is TGTGCCAGCAGCTTAGTGGTTCAGGGTAGCCAGCCCCAGCATTTT. Residues: CASSLVVQGSQPQHF.

CDR3 protein: CASSPGTSGSYEQYF. The CDR3 bases are TGTGCCAGCAGTCCCGGGACTAGCGGCTCCTACGAGCAGTACTTC. The rearrangement joins TRBV6-5 to TRBJ2-7; TRBD2 matches 11 bases. Germline CDR1 reads MNHEY; CDR2 reads SVGAGI. J lost 0 bases, V lost 5 bases, and 3 bases had no gene match. The CDR3 runs 15 residues.

This clone is medium-sized. Different DNA sequences within this sample yield the same CDR3. The V and J genes are TRBV27 and TRBJ2-1; 13 nucleotides align to TRBD2. Germline V gene sequence: CDR1 MNHEY, CDR2 SMNVEV (reference sequence). V trimming: 1 base; J trimming: 9 bases; junction bases outside the gene matches: 6. This CDR3 is built from 16 residues. The CDR3, as DNA: TGTGCCAGCAGTTTATTACTAGCGGGAGGGCCGGGTGAGCAGTTCTTC. As protein: CASSLLLAGGPGEQFF.

V gene TRBV21-1 combines with J gene TRBJ1-1; no DNA check was done on the table's D call, TRBD1. TRBV21-1 corresponds to a pseudogene. The CDR3 extends over 15 amino acids. In nucleotides, the CDR3 is TGTGCCAGCAGACCGGGACAGGTAACGAACACTGAAGCTTTCTTT. As protein: CASRPGQVTNTEAFF.

This clone counts as medium-sized. This sequence joins TRBV4-3 and TRBJ1-1; TRBD1 matches 7 bases. Trimming cost V 4 bases and J 2 bases; bases outside gene matches: 7. This CDR3 is built from 15 residues. Per germline, CDR1 LGHNA and CDR2 YSLEER. DNA of the CDR3: TGCGCCAGCAGCCCCGGACAGGAATATAACACTGAAGCTTTCTTT. It encodes CASSPGQEYNTEAFF.

The chain uses TRBV5-8 and TRBJ2-1, with a tentative D call TRBD2 (5 bases). Germline V gene data show CDR1 as SGHTS and CDR2 as YDEGEE. V was trimmed by 2 bases and J by 2 bases, leaving 11 bases between them. The CDR3 consists of 15 residues. CDR3 sequence: CASSFGVTAYNEQFF. In nucleotides, the CDR3 is TGTGCCAGCAGCTTCGGGGTAACGGCCTACAATGAGCAGTTCTTC.

This clone has just a few counts. V and J are TRBV4-3 and TRBJ2-2, with 9 bases aligning to TRBD1. The CDR3 has 15 amino acids. Germline V gene sequence: CDR1 LGHNA, CDR2 YSLEER. Germline trimming cut 0 bases from V and 6 bases from J; bases unmatched to any gene: 2. CDR3 sequence reads: CASSQERTGAGELFF. The CDR3 coding sequence is TGCGCCAGCAGCCAAGAACGGACAGGGGCCGGGGAGCTGTTTTTT.

This clone has just a few counts. V usage is TRBV7-2 and J usage is TRBJ2-3, with 8 bases identical to TRBD1. This CDR3 is built from 15 residues. J was trimmed by 6 bases and V by 1 base; bases with no gene match: 6. CDR1 and CDR2 from the germline V gene are SGHTA and FQGNSA. The CDR3 nucleotides read TGTGCCAGCAGCTTAGTGCCAGGGGGCGCGGATACGCAGTATTTT. Translation gives CASSLVPGGADTQYF.

This chain connects TRBV27 to TRBJ1-2, with a tentative D call TRBD1 (6 bases). This CDR3 spans 11 amino acids. Germline-derived CDR1 and CDR2 are MNHEY and SMNVEV (reference sequence). Trimming shortened V by 8 bases and J by 7 bases, and 11 bases separated the two germline ends. The CDR3 region is CASGNRVGYTF. The DNA of the CDR3 is TGTGCCAGCGGAAACAGGGTTGGCTACACCTTC.

This clone is judged medium-sized. V gene TRBV4-1 combines with J gene TRBJ2-7; D is undetermined. Germline CDR1 MGHRA, CDR2 YSYEKL. The V end lost 1 base, the J end lost 2 bases, and 6 bases lay between the germline ends. CDR3 length equals 13 residues. CDR3 sequence: CASSQVLTYEQYF. In nucleotides, the CDR3 is TGCGCCAGCAGCCAAGTCCTTACCTACGAGCAGTACTTC.

In its sample, this clone was seen a few times. The V and J genes are TRBV11-3 and TRBJ2-1, with TRBD2 matching over 13 bases. The CDR3 spans 16 residues. Germline assignment: CDR1 SGHNT and CDR2 YENEEA. Unmatched junction bases numbered 7, after V lost 5 bases and J lost 6 bases. The chain's CDR3 is CASSPRTSGSFNEQFF. The CDR3 bases are TGTGCCAGCAGCCCCCGGACTAGCGGGAGTTTCAATGAGCAGTTCTTC.

This clone showed up just a few times. This chain uses TRBV4-3 with TRBJ1-1; D may be TRBD1 (5 bases). The CDR3 contains 15 residues. Germline lookup yields CDR1 LGHNA and CDR2 YSLEER. V lost 1 base to trimming and J lost 1 base, with 10 bases between them. This CDR3 is CASSQVYGGNTEAFF. The CDR3 DNA is TGCGCCAGCAGCCAAGTTTACGGGGGGAACACTGAAGCTTTCTTT.

This clone was counted a single time. The chain joins TRBV9 to TRBJ2-2; perhaps TRBD2 as D (7 bases). The V and J ends lost 4 bases and 2 bases respectively, with 15 bases between them. The CDR3 has 16 residues. CDR1 and CDR2 (germline): SGDLS, YYNGEE. In DNA, the CDR3 is TGTGCCAGCAGCCTAGGGGGAGGGCCCAACACCGGGGAGCTGTTTTTT. Its protein product is CASSLGGGPNTGELFF.

The chain employs TRBV28 and TRBJ1-5; 12 bases agree with TRBD1. Germline V gives CDR1 MDHEN, CDR2 SYDVKM. The length of the CDR3 is 13 residues. The CDR3 DNA reads as TGTGCGGGGGACAGGGGGCGCAGTCAGCCCCAGCATTTT. It yields the protein CAGDRGRSQPQHF.

This chain joins TRBV19 and TRBJ1-1; D unclear. The V end was cut by 4 bases, the J end by 5 bases, with 11 bases between. Looked up from germline, CDR1 is LNHDA and CDR2 is SQIVND (reference sequence). The CDR3 covers 13 residues. The CDR3 DNA reads as TGTGCCAGTAGTACAATACGGGGAACTGAAGCTTTCTTT. Translated, it gives CASSTIRGTEAFF.

The V call is TRBV7-2, the J call TRBJ2-7, with 8 bases matching TRBD2. V lost 3 bases to trimming and J lost 4 bases; unmatched junction nucleotides: 2. Germline V gene sequence: CDR1 SGHTA, CDR2 FQGNSA. This CDR3 is built from 13 residues. The CDR3 sequence: CASSFAGGYEQYF. The CDR3 DNA sequence: TGTGCCAGCAGCTTCGCGGGGGGTTACGAGCAGTACTTC.

The rearrangement joins TRBV5-8 to TRBJ2-7; D ambiguous. The CDR3 spans 14 residues. V lost 0 bases to trimming and J lost 5 bases, with 12 bases between them. Per the germline V gene, CDR1 is SGHTS and CDR2 is YDEGEE. CDR3 region: CASSLGPGSNEQYF. CDR3 nucleotide sequence: TGTGCCAGCAGCTTGGGTCCGGGTTCCAACGAGCAGTACTTC.

This chain joins TRBV4-3 and TRBJ2-5; 10 bases are shared with TRBD2. The germline CDR1 and CDR2 sequences are LGHNA and YSLEER. Trimming took 3 bases from V and 0 from J; bases not matched to a gene: 1. The CDR3 consists of 15 residues. The CDR3 spells CASSQTSGYQETQYF. CDR3 nucleotides: TGCGCCAGCAGCCAGACTAGCGGGTACCAAGAGACCCAGTACTTC.